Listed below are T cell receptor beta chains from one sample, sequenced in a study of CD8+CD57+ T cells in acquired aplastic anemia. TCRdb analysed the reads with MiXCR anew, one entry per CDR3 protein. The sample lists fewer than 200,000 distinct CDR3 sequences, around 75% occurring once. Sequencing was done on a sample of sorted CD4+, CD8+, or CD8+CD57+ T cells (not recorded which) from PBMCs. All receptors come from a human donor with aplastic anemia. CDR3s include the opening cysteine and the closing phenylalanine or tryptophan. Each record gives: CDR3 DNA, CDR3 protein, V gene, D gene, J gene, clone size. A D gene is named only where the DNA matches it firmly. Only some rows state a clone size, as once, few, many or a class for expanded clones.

CDR3nt: TGTGCCAGCAGTTTCGGCCACGGGGAAGCTTTCTTT
CDR3aa: CASSFGHGEAFF
v_gene: TRBV12-3/TRBV12-4
d_gene: .
j_gene: TRBJ1-1
abundance: .

CDR3nt: TGCAGCGTTGGTAACACTGAAGCTTTCTTT
CDR3aa: CSVGNTEAFF
v_gene: TRBV29-1
d_gene: .
j_gene: TRBJ1-1
abundance: .

CDR3nt: TGCAGTTCAACCGGGACAGGGGTAAATCGTAATGAAAAACTGTTTTTT
CDR3aa: CSSTGTGVNRNEKLFF
v_gene: TRBV29-1
d_gene: TRBD1
j_gene: TRBJ1-4
abundance: .

CDR3nt: TGTGCCGCACCTGAGGGGGGTCCAGAGACCCAGTACTTC
CDR3aa: CAAPEGGPETQYF
v_gene: TRBV6-4
d_gene: .
j_gene: TRBJ2-5
abundance: .

CDR3nt: TGTGCCAGCAGTCAAGGGGACTGGGATGGCTACACCTTC
CDR3aa: CASSQGDWDGYTF
v_gene: TRBV6-5
d_gene: .
j_gene: TRBJ1-2
abundance: .

CDR3nt: TGTGCCAGCAGTGTGGGGTGGAATCAGCCCCAGCATTTT
CDR3aa: CASSVGWNQPQHF
v_gene: TRBV2
d_gene: .
j_gene: TRBJ1-5
abundance: .

CDR3nt: TGCAGTGCTAGAGCTTTTAGCGGTGAACAAGAGACCCAGTACTTC
CDR3aa: CSARAFSGEQETQYF
v_gene: TRBV20-1
d_gene: .
j_gene: TRBJ2-5
abundance: .

CDR3nt: TGTGCCAGCAGCCCAAACGTTAATGAGCAGTTCTTC
CDR3aa: CASSPNVNEQFF
v_gene: TRBV11-2
d_gene: .
j_gene: TRBJ2-1
abundance: once

CDR3nt: TGTGCCAGCAGGGACGGGGGATACGAGCAGTACTTC
CDR3aa: CASRDGGYEQYF
v_gene: TRBV7-3
d_gene: .
j_gene: TRBJ2-7
abundance: .

CDR3nt: TGTGCCAGCAGCCCCCAAGTGGGGGGTGAGCAGTTCTTC
CDR3aa: CASSPQVGGEQFF
v_gene: TRBV7-9
d_gene: .
j_gene: TRBJ2-1
abundance: .

CDR3nt: TGTGCCAGACAGGGAAGGACCGGGGAGCTGTTTTTT
CDR3aa: CARQGRTGELFF
v_gene: TRBV2
d_gene: .
j_gene: TRBJ2-2
abundance: many

CDR3nt: TGTGCCAGCAGCGTAGTCGGGACAGGGGGCACGAAGACCCAGTACTTC
CDR3aa: CASSVVGTGGTKTQYF
v_gene: TRBV9
d_gene: TRBD1
j_gene: TRBJ2-5
abundance: .

CDR3nt: TGCGTCAGCAGCTTTGGACAGTACAATGAGCAGTTCTTC
CDR3aa: CVSSFGQYNEQFF
v_gene: TRBV5-1
d_gene: .
j_gene: TRBJ2-1
abundance: once

CDR3nt: TGTGCCACCAGTGATTCAAGGAACAGGGGGCAAGGGAACACTGAAGCTTTCTTT
CDR3aa: CATSDSRNRGQGNTEAFF
v_gene: TRBV24-1
d_gene: TRBD1
j_gene: TRBJ1-1
abundance: .

CDR3nt: TGCAGCGTTCTAGGAGGGATCCCCTACGAGCAGTACTTC
CDR3aa: CSVLGGIPYEQYF
v_gene: TRBV29-1
d_gene: .
j_gene: TRBJ2-7
abundance: .

CDR3nt: TGTGCCAGCAGCTTAACGTCCGACAGTTCATACAATGAGCAGTTCTTC
CDR3aa: CASSLTSDSSYNEQFF
v_gene: TRBV7-3
d_gene: .
j_gene: TRBJ2-1
abundance: many

CDR3nt: TGCAGTGCTAGAGATTGGAGATATGAGCAGTTCTTC
CDR3aa: CSARDWRYEQFF
v_gene: TRBV20-1
d_gene: .
j_gene: TRBJ2-1
abundance: .

CDR3nt: TGTGCCAGTAGTATGGGAACCCCCTATGGCTACACCTTC
CDR3aa: CASSMGTPYGYTF
v_gene: TRBV19
d_gene: .
j_gene: TRBJ1-2
abundance: .

CDR3nt: TGTGCCAGCAGTGAGAATCTTGGACTGTCCTACGAGCAGTACTTC
CDR3aa: CASSENLGLSYEQYF
v_gene: TRBV25-1
d_gene: .
j_gene: TRBJ2-7
abundance: .

CDR3nt: TGTGCCAGCAGCTTAGCAGGACTAGCCCACGAGCAGTACTTC
CDR3aa: CASSLAGLAHEQYF
v_gene: TRBV7-2
d_gene: TRBD2
j_gene: TRBJ2-7
abundance: .

CDR3nt: TGCAGTGCTAGGACGGGACTAGCGGGGGGGCCGATCTACGAGCAGTACTTC
CDR3aa: CSARTGLAGGPIYEQYF
v_gene: TRBV20-1
d_gene: TRBD2
j_gene: TRBJ2-7
abundance: .

CDR3nt: TGTGCCAGCAGCTTGGTGCCGACAGGGTACACTAACTATGGCTACACCTTC
CDR3aa: CASSLVPTGYTNYGYTF
v_gene: TRBV5-5
d_gene: TRBD1
j_gene: TRBJ1-2
abundance: .

CDR3nt: TGTGCCACCAGAAATAGCGGGAGCTCAGATACGCAGTATTTT
CDR3aa: CATRNSGSSDTQYF
v_gene: TRBV24-1
d_gene: TRBD2
j_gene: TRBJ2-3
abundance: .

CDR3nt: TGTGCCACCAGCAGAGATAAATCGAGGGTCGGAGGGAGCGAGCAGTACTTC
CDR3aa: CATSRDKSRVGGSEQYF
v_gene: TRBV15
d_gene: .
j_gene: TRBJ2-7
abundance: .

CDR3nt: TGTGCCAGCAGTGAGAGGACAGGGGGCGCAGATACGCAGTATTTT
CDR3aa: CASSERTGGADTQYF
v_gene: TRBV10-3
d_gene: TRBD1
j_gene: TRBJ2-3
abundance: few

CDR3nt: TGCGCCAGCAGCTTGGAGGCTAGCGGGGGAGTTGTCAATGAGCAGTTCTTC
CDR3aa: CASSLEASGGVVNEQFF
v_gene: TRBV5-1
d_gene: TRBD2
j_gene: TRBJ2-1
abundance: .

CDR3nt: TGTGCCAGCAGCCAGAGGGGGGGGGTCACTGAAGCTTTCTTT
CDR3aa: CASSQRGGVTEAFF
v_gene: TRBV9
d_gene: .
j_gene: TRBJ1-1
abundance: .

CDR3nt: TGCGCCAGCAGCTTCTACAGGGGCGCAGATACGCAGTATTTT
CDR3aa: CASSFYRGADTQYF
v_gene: TRBV5-1
d_gene: TRBD1
j_gene: TRBJ2-3
abundance: .